Listed below are T cell receptor beta chains from one sample, sequenced in a study of blood T cell repertoires in COVID-19. The method was immunoSEQ multiplex PCR; TCRdb's version includes in-frame clones alone and lacks a portion of them. This sample carries about 150,000 clones, about nine tenths of them seen once, and the ten largest clones take around 6.1%. Sequenced: peripheral blood. The receptors here all came from a man older than 75 with acute or convalescent COVID-19. Both conserved end residues are part of each CDR3. Each record gives: clone size, J gene, D gene, V gene, CDR3 DNA, CDR3 protein. The D gene is left open where the match is weak. The size of a clone is reported for some rows only, either as once, few or many, or as a class for expanded clones.

clone size: NA; J gene: TRBJ1-1; D gene: NA; V gene: TRBV11-2; CDR3 DNA: TGTGCCAGCAGGAACCGGGGGGCCGGGAACACTGAAGCTTTCTTT; CDR3 protein: CASRNRGAGNTEAFF
clone size: once; J gene: TRBJ2-3; D gene: TRBD2; V gene: TRBV5-8; CDR3 DNA: TGTGCCAGCAGCTTGGGGGGGGGATACACAGATACGCAGTATTTT; CDR3 protein: CASSLGGGYTDTQYF
clone size: NA; J gene: TRBJ1-1; D gene: TRBD1; V gene: TRBV19; CDR3 DNA: TGTGCCAGTAGTACGACGCTGCGGGACAGGGCGACCCCTGAAGCTTTCTTT; CDR3 protein: CASSTTLRDRATPEAFF
clone size: NA; J gene: TRBJ1-3; D gene: NA; V gene: TRBV9; CDR3 DNA: TGTGCCAGCAGCCGGAACCCTAGGGAGTTCTCTGGAAACACCATATATTTT; CDR3 protein: CASSRNPREFSGNTIYF
clone size: NA; J gene: TRBJ2-7; D gene: NA; V gene: TRBV7-9; CDR3 DNA: TGTGCCAGCAGCCCCCGAACAGGGACCTACGAGCAGTACTTC; CDR3 protein: CASSPRTGTYEQYF
clone size: few; J gene: TRBJ2-2; D gene: TRBD2; V gene: TRBV19; CDR3 DNA: TGTGCCAGTAGTGAGGGACTAACGAACACCGGGGAGCTGTTTTTT; CDR3 protein: CASSEGLTNTGELFF
clone size: once; J gene: TRBJ1-1; D gene: NA; V gene: TRBV5-1; CDR3 DNA: TGCGCCAGCCGTGTGACAGCGAACACTGAAGCTTTCTTT; CDR3 protein: CASRVTANTEAFF
clone size: NA; J gene: TRBJ2-7; D gene: TRBD2; V gene: TRBV5-1; CDR3 DNA: TGCGCCAGCAGCTCCCGGACTAGCGGGAGCTACGAGCAGTACTTC; CDR3 protein: CASSSRTSGSYEQYF
clone size: once; J gene: TRBJ2-2; D gene: NA; V gene: TRBV3-1/TRBV3-2; CDR3 DNA: TGTGCCAGCAGCCCGGACTTTACCTCGGGAATTGGGGAGCTGTTTTTT; CDR3 protein: CASSPDFTSGIGELFF
clone size: once; J gene: TRBJ2-5; D gene: TRBD2; V gene: TRBV5-6; CDR3 DNA: TGTGCCAGCAGCTTGAGGGGACTAGCGGGGGGGCTGGAGACCCAGTACTTC; CDR3 protein: CASSLRGLAGGLETQYF
clone size: NA; J gene: TRBJ2-7; D gene: NA; V gene: TRBV6-6; CDR3 DNA: TGTGCCAGCAGTCCGGGACAACCCTACGAGCAGTACTTC; CDR3 protein: CASSPGQPYEQYF
clone size: few; J gene: TRBJ1-1; D gene: NA; V gene: TRBV7-9; CDR3 DNA: TGTGCCAGCAGCTCCCGTGGGCCCACTGAAGCTTTCTTT; CDR3 protein: CASSSRGPTEAFF
clone size: NA; J gene: TRBJ2-2; D gene: TRBD1; V gene: TRBV6-4; CDR3 DNA: TGTGCCAGCAGACGGGACAGCCGGACCGGGGAGCTGTTTTTT; CDR3 protein: CASRRDSRTGELFF
clone size: once; J gene: TRBJ2-6; D gene: TRBD1; V gene: TRBV18; CDR3 DNA: TGTGCCAGCTCATCCGGGACAGGGACGTCTGGGGCCAACGTCCTGACTTTC; CDR3 protein: CASSSGTGTSGANVLTF
clone size: few; J gene: TRBJ1-2; D gene: NA; V gene: TRBV13; CDR3 DNA: TGTGCCAGCAGCTTAGGAATGAGGGCCGGGGGTACCGATGGCTACACCTTC; CDR3 protein: CASSLGMRAGGTDGYTF
clone size: NA; J gene: TRBJ1-2; D gene: NA; V gene: TRBV28; CDR3 DNA: TGTGCCAGCAGCTCCTTCGATGGGGGGGCCTCCCTGGCTTTATATGGCTACACCTTC; CDR3 protein: CASSSFDGGASLALYGYTF
clone size: few; J gene: TRBJ1-2; D gene: NA; V gene: TRBV4-1; CDR3 DNA: TGCGCCAGCAGCCAAGAGAGTTCTGGAGGTATTTACGGCTACACCTTC; CDR3 protein: CASSQESSGGIYGYTF
clone size: NA; J gene: TRBJ2-7; D gene: NA; V gene: TRBV11-2; CDR3 DNA: TGTGCCAGCAGCTTAGACTACAGAGGACAATCCTACGAGCAGTACTTC; CDR3 protein: CASSLDYRGQSYEQYF
clone size: NA; J gene: TRBJ1-6; D gene: TRBD1; V gene: TRBV3-1/TRBV3-2; CDR3 DNA: TGTGCCAGCAGCCAGGGACAGTTGAGTTCACCCCTCCACTTT; CDR3 protein: CASSQGQLSSPLHF
clone size: NA; J gene: TRBJ1-2; D gene: NA; V gene: TRBV30; CDR3 DNA: TGTGCCTGGACCCTACAGGGCACCTATGGCTACACCTTC; CDR3 protein: CAWTLQGTYGYTF
clone size: once; J gene: TRBJ1-1; D gene: TRBD1; V gene: TRBV28; CDR3 DNA: TGTGCCAGCAGTTTAGGATTCGGGACAGGGGCGAAAGCTTTCTTT; CDR3 protein: CASSLGFGTGAKAFF
clone size: NA; J gene: TRBJ1-4; D gene: TRBD1; V gene: TRBV2; CDR3 DNA: TGTGCCAGCAGTGAAGCGCGGACAGGGCATAATGAAAAACTGTTTTTT; CDR3 protein: CASSEARTGHNEKLFF
clone size: few; J gene: TRBJ2-2; D gene: TRBD2; V gene: TRBV5-4; CDR3 DNA: TGTGCCAGCAGCCCCCGGGGACTAGCTATACGGGGGGAGCTGTTTTTT; CDR3 protein: CASSPRGLAIRGELFF
clone size: NA; J gene: TRBJ2-5; D gene: NA; V gene: TRBV9; CDR3 DNA: TGTGCCAGCAGCGTAGCGGTGGTTGGAGAGACCCAGTACTTC; CDR3 protein: CASSVAVVGETQYF
clone size: NA; J gene: TRBJ1-4; D gene: NA; V gene: TRBV30; CDR3 DNA: TGTGCCTGGACCCGGGACTTACGGGAAAAACTGTTTTTT; CDR3 protein: CAWTRDLREKLFF
clone size: once; J gene: TRBJ1-2; D gene: NA; V gene: TRBV27; CDR3 DNA: TGTGCCAGCAGAGGTGGGGGGTTCTATGGCTACACCTTC; CDR3 protein: CASRGGGFYGYTF
clone size: NA; J gene: TRBJ2-1; D gene: TRBD2; V gene: TRBV11-2; CDR3 DNA: TGTGCCAGCAGCGTCACTAGCGGGAGTTACAATGAGCAGTTCTTC; CDR3 protein: CASSVTSGSYNEQFF
clone size: NA; J gene: TRBJ1-2; D gene: NA; V gene: TRBV3-1/TRBV3-2; CDR3 DNA: TGTGCCAGCAGACTTGGAGGGTCCCATTCTGGCTACACCTTC; CDR3 protein: CASRLGGSHSGYTF
clone size: NA; J gene: TRBJ2-1; D gene: NA; V gene: TRBV7-2; CDR3 DNA: TGTGCCAGCAGCTTAGGTGCGGGTGAGCAGTTCTTC; CDR3 protein: CASSLGAGEQFF
clone size: NA; J gene: TRBJ2-2; D gene: TRBD1; V gene: TRBV29-1; CDR3 DNA: TGCAGCGTCGTCACAGGGGGCGGGCTTGGCGGGGAGCTGTTTTTT; CDR3 protein: CSVVTGGGLGGELFF
clone size: NA; J gene: TRBJ2-7; D gene: TRBD2; V gene: TRBV18; CDR3 DNA: TGTGCCAGCTCACCAGGAATAGCGGGGGAAGAATACGAGCAGTACTTC; CDR3 protein: CASSPGIAGEEYEQYF
clone size: NA; J gene: TRBJ2-1; D gene: TRBD1; V gene: TRBV2; CDR3 DNA: TGTGCCAGCAGGCCGGACAGGTCCTACAATGAGCAGTTCTTC; CDR3 protein: CASRPDRSYNEQFF
clone size: NA; J gene: TRBJ1-5; D gene: TRBD1; V gene: TRBV28; CDR3 DNA: TGTGCCAGCAGTTTAAGTAGCCCGGGACAGGGAAATCAGCCCCAGCATTTT; CDR3 protein: CASSLSSPGQGNQPQHF
clone size: NA; J gene: TRBJ1-5; D gene: NA; V gene: TRBV28; CDR3 DNA: TGTGCCAGCAGTTCGGGAAACTCAGGCTTGGCTCACCAGCAGCCCCAGCATTTT; CDR3 protein: CASSSGNSGLAHQQPQHF
clone size: NA; J gene: TRBJ1-2; D gene: NA; V gene: TRBV5-4; CDR3 DNA: TGTGCCAGCAGCCATCCAAGCGGGACGGGAGGCTACACCTTC; CDR3 protein: CASSHPSGTGGYTF
clone size: NA; J gene: TRBJ1-6; D gene: TRBD1; V gene: TRBV27; CDR3 DNA: TGTGCCAGCAGTTTCTTGGGACAGGGCAATTCACCCCTCCACTTT; CDR3 protein: CASSFLGQGNSPLHF
clone size: NA; J gene: TRBJ2-3; D gene: NA; V gene: TRBV10-3; CDR3 DNA: TGTGCCATCAGCCTGCTGCGGGCGGACAGCACAGATACGCAGTATTTT; CDR3 protein: CAISLLRADSTDTQYF
clone size: NA; J gene: TRBJ2-3; D gene: TRBD2; V gene: TRBV29-1; CDR3 DNA: TGCAGCGTTGAAGAAGGCGCTAGCGGGACAGATACGCAGTATTTT; CDR3 protein: CSVEEGASGTDTQYF
clone size: NA; J gene: TRBJ1-5; D gene: TRBD1; V gene: TRBV18; CDR3 DNA: TGTGCCAGCTCAAACAGGGGTAGCAATCAGCCCCAGCATTTT; CDR3 protein: CASSNRGSNQPQHF
clone size: NA; J gene: TRBJ2-5; D gene: NA; V gene: TRBV7-3; CDR3 DNA: TGTGCCAGCAGCCTGCAAGAGACCCAGTACTTC; CDR3 protein: CASSLQETQYF
clone size: NA; J gene: TRBJ2-1; D gene: NA; V gene: TRBV5-1; CDR3 DNA: TGCGCCAGCAGCTTCCATCCAGGGGATTACAATGAGCAGTTCTTC; CDR3 protein: CASSFHPGDYNEQFF
clone size: NA; J gene: TRBJ2-1; D gene: TRBD2; V gene: TRBV5-1; CDR3 DNA: TGCGCCAGCAGCTTGGCGGCTAGCGGTTACTCCTACAATGAGCAGTTCTTC; CDR3 protein: CASSLAASGYSYNEQFF
clone size: NA; J gene: TRBJ2-7; D gene: NA; V gene: TRBV27; CDR3 DNA: TGTGCCAGCAGCCCCCCCAGGTTACGCGAGCAGTACTTC; CDR3 protein: CASSPPRLREQYF
clone size: NA; J gene: TRBJ1-5; D gene: NA; V gene: TRBV19; CDR3 DNA: TGTGCCAGTAGTACCCACGAATTGACAGGTGGAAATCAGCCCCAGCATTTT; CDR3 protein: CASSTHELTGGNQPQHF
clone size: few; J gene: TRBJ2-3; D gene: NA; V gene: TRBV15; CDR3 DNA: TGTGCCACCAGCAGCGCCACAAGGGGAGATACGCAGTATTTT; CDR3 protein: CATSSATRGDTQYF
clone size: NA; J gene: TRBJ2-7; D gene: NA; V gene: TRBV10-3; CDR3 DNA: TGTGCCACGGGACAACCGACCTACGAGCAGTACTTC; CDR3 protein: CATGQPTYEQYF
clone size: once; J gene: TRBJ2-5; D gene: TRBD1; V gene: TRBV6-2/TRBV6-3; CDR3 DNA: TGTGCCAGCAGTTACTTGACAGGGCAAGAGACCCAGTACTTC; CDR3 protein: CASSYLTGQETQYF
clone size: NA; J gene: TRBJ1-2; D gene: NA; V gene: TRBV24-1; CDR3 DNA: TGTGCCACCAGTGACGGGGTGGATAACTATGGCTACACCTTC; CDR3 protein: CATSDGVDNYGYTF
clone size: once; J gene: TRBJ1-2; D gene: NA; V gene: TRBV12-3/TRBV12-4; CDR3 DNA: TGTGCCAGCAGCGTGGACGGGGACTATGGCTACACCTTC; CDR3 protein: CASSVDGDYGYTF